This T cell receptor (beta chain) was captured in a study of human T cells and chemical hapten exposure. Study-wide results and caveats: TCRs at a frequency above 1 in 1000 stayed unchanged with DPC sensitization.

TCRdb used MiXCR to reprocess the RACE reads, holding one entry per CDR3 protein. The table includes approximately 260,000 distinct CDR3 sequences, roughly 8.9% detected once. Trimming removed 0 bases at V and 10 bases at J, with 16 bases between. The CDR3 runs to 15 residues. Germline V CDR1 and CDR2: DFQATT, SNEGSKA (reference sequence). Indicated time point: pre-sensitization, week 0. Specified treatment: therapeutic diphenylcyclopropenone sensitization with weekly scalp DPC. Concerning this clonotype itself: Its matching antigen is unknown.

The receptor was derived from a middle-aged woman with alopecia areata. Some clones in this sample may be carry-over from other donors' samples. The chain carries TRBV20-1 and TRBJ1-6, with TRBD1 as a possible D gene (5 bases). This material consisted of whole blood, taken in connection with sensitization to the hapten diphenylcyclopropenone (DPC). For the CDR3, the DNA is TGCAGTGCTAGAGATTTGGGGCAGGGAGCCTCACCCCTCCACTTT. Its translation is CSARDLGQGASPLHF.